One sample yielded the 18 T cell receptor beta chains listed below, sequenced in a study of T-cell reconstitution after alpha-beta-depleted transplantation in children. Preparation of the TCRbeta library was carried out with unique molecular identifiers. TCRdb fed the PCR reads into MiXCR, producing one record per CDR3 protein. The repertoire consists of 280,000 or so distinct CDR3 sequences, with 11% occurring once and the leading ten covering about a quarter. Sequencing used peripheral blood, obtained 180 days after TCRalphabeta/CD19-depleted stem cell transplant. All receptors come from a male patient between 2 and 10 years old who had a stem cell transplant for chronic granulomatous disease, so the T cells may come from the graft donor.

This clonotype appeared a few times. The V gene is TRBV2, the J gene TRBJ1-3; 7 bases line up with TRBD1. The germline V gene encodes CDR1 SNHLY and CDR2 FYNNEI. CDR3 length equals 13 residues. J lost 3 bases, V lost 6 bases, and 2 bases had no gene match. The CDR3 spells CASSDRVGNTIYF. CDR3 nucleotide sequence: TGTGCCAGCAGCGACAGGGTTGGAAACACCATATATTTT.

This clonotype was recorded a few times. The rearrangement joins TRBV2 to TRBJ1-1; D not certain. This CDR3 contains 14 residues. V lost 2 bases to trimming and J lost 4 bases, with 11 bases between them. Germline CDR1 SNHLY, CDR2 FYNNEI. CDR3 DNA sequence: TGTGCCAGCAGTGAATGGATGAAAGGCACTGAAGCTTTCTTT. It is translated as CASSEWMKGTEAFF.

This clonotype was detected only a few times. The chain is built from TRBV6-1 and TRBJ2-1; 9 bases align to TRBD2. J lost 3 bases, V lost 1 base, and 10 bases had no gene match. This CDR3 comprises 18 residues. Germline values: CDR1 MNHNS, CDR2 SASEGT. CDR3: CASSEEGGLAGIYNEQFF. DNA of the CDR3: TGTGCCAGCAGTGAAGAGGGAGGGCTAGCGGGAATCTACAATGAGCAGTTCTTC.

This clonotype was counted ten times or more. The chain carries TRBV13 and TRBJ2-5; D remains ambiguous. The CDR3 spans 15 residues. Germline V gene sequence: CDR1 PRHDT, CDR2 FYEKMQ (reference sequence). Trimming left V 0 bases short and J 5 bases short, with 13 bases between. In DNA form, the CDR3 reads TGTGCCAGCAGCTTAGGAGACCTAGGTCGGGAGACCCAGTACTTC. It yields the protein CASSLGDLGRETQYF. Filled out from reference TRBV13 and TRBJ2-5, the complete variable domain reads AAGVIQSPRHLIKEKRETATLKCYPIPRHDTVYWYQQGPGQDPQFLISFYEKMQSDKGSIPDRFSAQQFSDYHSELNMSSLELGDSALYFCASSLGDLGRETQYFGPGTRLLVL.

In its sample, this clonotype was seen many times. The V gene is TRBV29-1, the J gene TRBJ1-1; D is undetermined. The CDR3 contains 13 residues. V was cut by 5 bases and J by 0 bases, with 10 bases left in between. Per the germline V gene, CDR1 is SQVTM and CDR2 is ANQGSEA. CDR3 amino acids: CSVRRNLNTEAFF. The CDR3 DNA is TGCAGCGTTAGACGGAACTTGAACACTGAAGCTTTCTTT.

To note about this clonotype: This may stem from a read error, because a much larger clone lies one nucleotide away. The CDR3 bases are TGCAGCCTCAAAGCGGTAGGGCCCTACAATGAGCAGTTCTTC. Protein sequence: CSLKAVGPYNEQFF. The chain carries TRBV29-1 and TRBJ2-1, with D possibly matching TRBD2 (5 bases). Germline CDR1 reads SQVTM; CDR2 reads ANQGSEA. The CDR3 contains 14 residues. Trimming took off 8 bases at V and 2 bases at J, with 16 bases between the two ends.

This clonotype appeared a single time. This could be a read error, since a much larger clone is one nucleotide away. The chain combines TRBV20-1 with TRBJ2-3; no definite D call. The DNA end is a closer match to TRBJ1-5, so the J assignment may be wrong. The V gene's germline CDR1 is DFQATT and CDR2 SNEGSKA (reference sequence). The CDR3 loop spans 14 amino acids. CDR3 sequence reads: CSARTHESTDTQHF. The CDR3, as DNA: TGCAGTGCTAGAACCCACGAATCCACAGATACGCAGCATTTT.

This clonotype came up many times. The chain links TRBV12-3 or TRBV12-4 to TRBJ2-2, with TRBD2 matching over 12 bases. J was trimmed by 4 bases and V by 7 bases; bases with no gene match: 4. The CDR3 runs to 15 residues. As DNA, the CDR3 is TGTGCCAGCACCCTAGCGGGAGGGGGCACCGGGGAGCTGTTTTTT. Its protein is CASTLAGGGTGELFF.

In its sample, this clonotype was seen many times. V is TRBV7-6 and J is TRBJ2-7, with TRBD2 identical over 8 bases. V gave up 5 bases and J gave up 3 bases; unmatched junction bases: 9. This CDR3 spans 15 amino acids. Germline CDR1 is SGHVS and CDR2 is FNYEAQ. CDR3: CASSEIAGSIYEQYF. CDR3 coding DNA: TGTGCCAGCAGCGAAATAGCGGGAAGTATCTACGAGCAGTACTTC.

As regards this clonotype: Just one base apart from a much larger clone, this may be a read error. V gene TRBV6-2 or TRBV6-3 combines with J gene TRBJ2-4, with D hard to call. The CDR3 runs to 12 residues. CDR1 and CDR2 (germline): MNHEY, SVGEGT. CDR3 bases: TGTGCCAGCAGTTCGGACGTAAACATTCAGTCCTTC. It specifies CASSSDVNIQSF.

V is TRBV27 and J is TRBJ2-1; tentatively, D is TRBD2 (5 bases). Trimming took off 4 bases at V and 10 bases at J, with 20 bases between the two ends. The CDR3 is 15 residues long. The germline V gene has CDR1 MNHEY and CDR2 SMNVEV (reference sequence). CDR3: CASSSPGTPHEEQFF. CDR3 DNA sequence: TGTGCCAGCAGTTCCCCGGGAACCCCCCATGAAGAGCAGTTCTTC.

This clonotype has ten or more counts. V usage is TRBV28 and J usage is TRBJ2-1, with TRBD1 matching 9 bases. Looked up from germline, CDR1 is MDHEN and CDR2 is SYDVKM. V gave up 5 bases and J gave up 3 bases; unmatched junction bases: 8. There are 16 residues in the CDR3. The DNA for the CDR3 is TGTGCCAGCAGTCGCTCCCCGGGACAGGGCTACAATGAGCAGTTCTTC. It codes for CASSRSPGQGYNEQFF.

This clonotype was recorded many times. This chain joins TRBV7-2 and TRBJ2-1, with D possibly matching TRBD2 (6 bases). Trimming took 2 bases from V and 8 from J, leaving 7 bases between them. The CDR3 runs to 12 residues. CDR1 and CDR2 from the germline V gene are SGHTA and FQGNSA. CDR3 loop: CASSLWGDEQFF. The DNA for the CDR3 is TGTGCCAGCAGCTTATGGGGGGATGAGCAGTTCTTC. The whole variable domain, remainder taken from reference TRBV7-2 and TRBJ2-1, is GAGVSQSPSNKVTEKGKDVELRCDPISGHTALYWYRQSLGQGLEFLIYFQGNSAPDKSGLPSDRFSAERTGGSVSTLTIQRTQQEDSAVYLCASSLWGDEQFFGPGTRLTVL.

The table lists this clonotype with many counts. The chain combines TRBV20-1 with TRBJ1-6, with a weak D call TRBD1 (6 bases). The CDR3 covers 13 residues. Germline lookup yields CDR1 DFQATT and CDR2 SNEGSKA (reference sequence). V was clipped by 7 bases and J by 10 bases, with 17 bases between them. The CDR3 coding sequence is TGCAGTGTCGTGACAGGTCGGGGATCACCCCTCCACTTT. It specifies CSVVTGRGSPLHF.

Note on this clonotype: This may stem from a read error, because a much larger clone lies one nucleotide away. The chain uses TRBV25-1 and TRBJ2-3, with D hard to call. Germline CDR1 MGHDK, CDR2 SYGVNS. CDR3 length: 13 residues. The V gene lost 8 bases and the J gene lost 8 bases, with 17 bases spanning the gap. The CDR3 is CASSRRSGITQYF. The CDR3 region has the DNA TGTGCCAGCTCCCGGCGATCCGGTATTACGCAGTATTTT.

This clonotype occurred many times. The chain couples TRBV6-5 to TRBJ2-1, with 11 positions matching TRBD2. V was clipped by 6 bases and J by 2 bases; unmatched bases: 3. This CDR3 is built from 15 residues. The germline gives CDR1 MNHEY, CDR2 SVGAGI. CDR3: CASRVTSGAYNEQFF. CDR3 DNA: TGTGCCAGCAGGGTGACTAGCGGGGCCTACAATGAGCAGTTCTTC.

At least ten counts were recorded for this clonotype. This chain uses TRBV7-2 with TRBJ1-6; D remains ambiguous. Germline V gives CDR1 SGHTA, CDR2 FQGNSA. Trimming cost V 2 bases and J 9 bases, with 5 bases left between them. CDR3 length: 12 amino acids. CDR3 nucleotide sequence: TGTGCCAGCAGCTTATTAAGTTCACCCCTCCACTTT. Translated: CASSLLSSPLHF.

There are many counts of this clonotype. The genes are TRBV7-2 and TRBJ2-5, with D uncertain. The germline V gene has CDR1 SGHTA and CDR2 FQGNSA. Trimming left V 1 base short and J 2 bases short, with 11 bases between. This CDR3 spans 15 amino acids. DNA of the CDR3: TGTGCCAGCAGCTTAGTAGGCGCAGGTCAAGAGACCCAGTACTTC. Residues: CASSLVGAGQETQYF.